This is a list of T cell receptor beta chains from one sample in a study of regulatory T cells in long-lasting Graves disease. TCRdb independently ran MiXCR on the multiplex PCR reads; one entry per CDR3 protein. Seen here are 250,000 to 300,000 distinct CDR3 sequences, approximately 20% observed once, and the top ten hold 14%. The data also belong to a second study, concerning T cells in Graves' hyperthyroidism and ophthalmopathy.

The sample in question was peripheral blood mononuclear cells (PBMCs), obtained at new diagnosis, from a patient treated with antithyroid drugs. The origin of the receptors is a woman younger than 45 with Graves disease. Both conserved end residues are part of each CDR3. The order of the fields is D gene, J gene, V gene, clone size, CDR3 protein, CDR3 DNA. The D gene is left open where the match is weak. Some rows have no size entry. The others give once, few or many, or a class for an expanded clone.

D gene: NA
J gene: TRBJ1-2
V gene: TRBV18
clone size: many
CDR3 protein: CASSPLGEGGYTF
CDR3 DNA: TGTGCCAGCTCACCGTTAGGGGAAGGTGGCTACACCTTC

D gene: NA
J gene: TRBJ1-4
V gene: TRBV29-1
clone size: many
CDR3 protein: CSVYTATNEKLFF
CDR3 DNA: TGCAGCGTTTACACTGCAACTAATGAAAAACTGTTTTTT

D gene: NA
J gene: TRBJ1-6
V gene: TRBV7-6
clone size: once
CDR3 protein: CASSLVRQGEAPYNSPLHF
CDR3 DNA: TGTGCCAGCAGCTTAGTTAGGCAGGGAGAGGCGCCGTATAATTCACCCCTCCACTTT

D gene: TRBD1
J gene: TRBJ2-7
V gene: TRBV27
clone size: many
CDR3 protein: CASSLGTVGYEQYF
CDR3 DNA: TGTGCCAGCAGTTTAGGGACAGTGGGATACGAGCAGTACTTC

D gene: NA
J gene: TRBJ2-3
V gene: TRBV7-2
clone size: many
CDR3 protein: CASSLGPDTQYF
CDR3 DNA: TGTGCCAGCAGCTTAGGTCCAGATACGCAGTATTTT

D gene: NA
J gene: TRBJ1-2
V gene: TRBV3-1
clone size: NA
CDR3 protein: CASSPHQFAFYGYTF
CDR3 DNA: TGTGCCAGCAGCCCCCATCAGTTCGCATTCTATGGCTACACCTTC

D gene: NA
J gene: TRBJ2-7
V gene: TRBV12-5
clone size: few
CDR3 protein: CASGLPSLGHQQYF
CDR3 DNA: TGTGCTAGTGGTTTGCCATCCCTGGGACACCAGCAGTACTTC

D gene: NA
J gene: TRBJ1-2
V gene: TRBV13
clone size: NA
CDR3 protein: CASSLERGANYGYTF
CDR3 DNA: TGTGCCAGCAGCTTAGAAAGGGGAGCTAACTATGGCTACACCTTC

D gene: NA
J gene: TRBJ2-1
V gene: TRBV11-2
clone size: many
CDR3 protein: CASSWRLRNEQFF
CDR3 DNA: TGTGCCAGCAGCTGGAGACTCCGCAATGAGCAGTTCTTC

D gene: NA
J gene: TRBJ2-7
V gene: TRBV7-2
clone size: few
CDR3 protein: CASNLEGGFTYEQYF
CDR3 DNA: TGTGCCAGCAACTTAGAGGGGGGATTCACCTACGAGCAGTACTTC

D gene: NA
J gene: TRBJ2-7
V gene: TRBV2
clone size: many
CDR3 protein: CASSDRGYYEQYF
CDR3 DNA: TGTGCCAGCAGTGATCGGGGATACTACGAGCAGTACTTC

D gene: NA
J gene: TRBJ1-4
V gene: TRBV4-1
clone size: many
CDR3 protein: CASGPSRSMNEKLFF
CDR3 DNA: TGCGCCAGCGGCCCTTCCCGGTCCATGAACGAAAAACTGTTTTTT

D gene: NA
J gene: TRBJ1-5
V gene: TRBV27
clone size: many
CDR3 protein: CASSPIWGRGGNQPQHF
CDR3 DNA: TGTGCCAGCAGTCCCATATGGGGCAGGGGCGGCAATCAGCCCCAGCATTTT

D gene: NA
J gene: TRBJ2-3
V gene: TRBV27
clone size: few
CDR3 protein: CASSKGTDTQYF
CDR3 DNA: TGTGCCAGCAGCAAAGGTACAGATACGCAGTATTTT

D gene: NA
J gene: TRBJ1-2
V gene: TRBV3-1
clone size: many
CDR3 protein: CASSQLQGNGYTF
CDR3 DNA: TGTGCCAGCAGCCAATTGCAGGGGAATGGCTACACCTTC

D gene: TRBD1
J gene: TRBJ1-6
V gene: TRBV3-1
clone size: few
CDR3 protein: CASSQDRTGYADSPLHF
CDR3 DNA: TGTGCCAGCAGCCAAGATCGGACAGGGTATGCGGATTCACCCCTCCACTTT

D gene: NA
J gene: TRBJ2-7
V gene: TRBV29-1
clone size: NA
CDR3 protein: CSVFDSLYEQYF
CDR3 DNA: TGCAGCGTTTTTGACAGCCTCTACGAGCAGTACTTC

D gene: TRBD1
J gene: TRBJ1-1
V gene: TRBV27
clone size: many
CDR3 protein: CASSLFGRTGGYTEAFF
CDR3 DNA: TGTGCCAGCAGTTTATTTGGCCGGACAGGGGGGTATACTGAAGCTTTCTTT

D gene: NA
J gene: TRBJ2-5
V gene: TRBV10-3
clone size: many
CDR3 protein: CAISEFIQETQYF
CDR3 DNA: TGTGCCATCAGTGAGTTCATCCAAGAGACCCAGTACTTC

D gene: TRBD1
J gene: TRBJ1-4
V gene: TRBV4-2
clone size: many
CDR3 protein: CASSQDWGQGREKLFF
CDR3 DNA: TGTGCCAGCAGCCAAGATTGGGGACAGGGTCGCGAAAAACTGTTTTTT

D gene: NA
J gene: TRBJ2-1
V gene: TRBV20-1
clone size: NA
CDR3 protein: CSAADLTYNEQFF
CDR3 DNA: TGCAGTGCTGCGGACTTAACCTACAATGAGCAGTTCTTC

D gene: NA
J gene: TRBJ2-1
V gene: TRBV5-1
clone size: many
CDR3 protein: CASSERLNEQFF
CDR3 DNA: TGCGCCAGCAGCGAGAGGCTAAATGAGCAGTTCTTC

D gene: NA
J gene: TRBJ1-1
V gene: TRBV12-3/TRBV12-4
clone size: many
CDR3 protein: CASSTLGQVNTEAFF
CDR3 DNA: TGTGCCAGCAGTACTCTGGGCCAGGTGAACACTGAAGCTTTCTTT

D gene: NA
J gene: TRBJ1-1
V gene: TRBV7-2
clone size: many
CDR3 protein: CASSSLGGGSTEAFF
CDR3 DNA: TGTGCCAGCAGCTCTTTAGGCGGGGGGAGCACTGAAGCTTTCTTT

D gene: TRBD1
J gene: TRBJ2-5
V gene: TRBV20-1
clone size: NA
CDR3 protein: CSAGQGIMETQYF
CDR3 DNA: TGCAGTGCTGGACAGGGGATAATGGAGACCCAGTACTTC

D gene: TRBD1
J gene: TRBJ1-4
V gene: TRBV12-5
clone size: few
CDR3 protein: CASGLPGQGHEKLFF
CDR3 DNA: TGTGCTAGTGGTTTGCCCGGACAGGGTCATGAAAAACTGTTTTTT

D gene: NA
J gene: TRBJ1-6
V gene: TRBV5-1
clone size: many
CDR3 protein: CASSLVGFRSPLHF
CDR3 DNA: TGCGCCAGCAGCTTGGTAGGGTTTAGATCACCCCTCCACTTT

D gene: TRBD2
J gene: TRBJ2-1
V gene: TRBV6-9
clone size: few
CDR3 protein: CASSLFGGNEQFF
CDR3 DNA: TGTGCCAGCAGTTTGTTCGGGGGGAATGAGCAGTTCTTC

D gene: NA
J gene: TRBJ2-3
V gene: TRBV11-2
clone size: NA
CDR3 protein: CASSQIGGTQYF
CDR3 DNA: TGTGCCAGCAGCCAGATAGGGGGTACGCAGTATTTT

D gene: TRBD1
J gene: TRBJ1-4
V gene: TRBV20-1
clone size: many
CDR3 protein: CSARDHMTGTEKLFF
CDR3 DNA: TGCAGTGCTAGAGATCATATGACAGGGACTGAAAAACTGTTTTTT

D gene: NA
J gene: TRBJ2-1
V gene: TRBV11-3
clone size: many
CDR3 protein: CASSFGQAVYNEQFF
CDR3 DNA: TGTGCCAGCAGCTTTGGTCAGGCTGTCTACAATGAGCAGTTCTTC

D gene: TRBD2
J gene: TRBJ2-2
V gene: TRBV6-2/TRBV6-3
clone size: NA
CDR3 protein: CASMGGFGELFF
CDR3 DNA: TGTGCCAGCATGGGGGGGTTCGGGGAGCTGTTTTTT

D gene: TRBD2
J gene: TRBJ2-3
V gene: TRBV10-3
clone size: many
CDR3 protein: CAISPPSGGVTDTQYF
CDR3 DNA: TGTGCCATCAGTCCTCCTAGCGGGGGGGTTACAGATACGCAGTATTTT

D gene: NA
J gene: TRBJ2-7
V gene: TRBV7-2
clone size: many
CDR3 protein: CASRVRGGGARYEQYF
CDR3 DNA: TGTGCCAGCAGGGTGCGGGGTGGGGGGGCCCGCTACGAGCAGTACTTC

D gene: NA
J gene: TRBJ1-5
V gene: TRBV12-3/TRBV12-4
clone size: many
CDR3 protein: CASSRRLGSNQPQHF
CDR3 DNA: TGTGCCAGCAGCAGACGCCTTGGGAGCAATCAGCCCCAGCATTTT

D gene: NA
J gene: TRBJ2-2
V gene: TRBV7-9
clone size: many
CDR3 protein: CASSPPNYRAGELFF
CDR3 DNA: TGTGCCAGCAGCCCACCTAATTACAGGGCCGGGGAGCTGTTTTTT

D gene: NA
J gene: TRBJ2-1
V gene: TRBV20-1
clone size: NA
CDR3 protein: CSARGFRANEQFF
CDR3 DNA: TGCAGTGCTAGAGGATTTCGGGCCAATGAGCAGTTCTTC

D gene: NA
J gene: TRBJ2-7
V gene: TRBV12-3/TRBV12-4
clone size: many
CDR3 protein: CASSLGGGEYF
CDR3 DNA: TGTGCCAGCAGTTTAGGGGGCGGGGAGTACTTC

D gene: TRBD1
J gene: TRBJ1-1
V gene: TRBV4-1
clone size: many
CDR3 protein: CASSQLTGQGMTEAFF
CDR3 DNA: TGCGCCAGCAGCCAACTAACAGGACAGGGTATGACTGAAGCTTTCTTT

D gene: TRBD1
J gene: TRBJ1-5
V gene: TRBV12-5
clone size: many
CDR3 protein: CASGTGHNQPQHF
CDR3 DNA: TGTGCTAGCGGGACAGGGCATAATCAGCCCCAGCATTTT

D gene: NA
J gene: TRBJ2-5
V gene: TRBV28
clone size: many
CDR3 protein: CASSLGGRKETQYF
CDR3 DNA: TGTGCCAGCAGTTTAGGGGGCCGGAAAGAGACCCAGTACTTC

D gene: TRBD2
J gene: TRBJ2-1
V gene: TRBV4-1
clone size: many
CDR3 protein: CASSQFTTSGGNNEQFF
CDR3 DNA: TGCGCCAGCAGCCAATTCACGACTAGCGGGGGAAACAATGAGCAGTTCTTC

D gene: TRBD2
J gene: TRBJ2-1
V gene: TRBV9
clone size: many
CDR3 protein: CASSAGGSSYNEQFF
CDR3 DNA: TGTGCCAGCAGCGCCGGGGGGAGCTCCTACAATGAGCAGTTCTTC

D gene: TRBD1
J gene: TRBJ1-5
V gene: TRBV20-1
clone size: many
CDR3 protein: CSAADRGRGNQPQHF
CDR3 DNA: TGCAGTGCTGCCGACAGGGGAAGAGGCAATCAGCCCCAGCATTTT